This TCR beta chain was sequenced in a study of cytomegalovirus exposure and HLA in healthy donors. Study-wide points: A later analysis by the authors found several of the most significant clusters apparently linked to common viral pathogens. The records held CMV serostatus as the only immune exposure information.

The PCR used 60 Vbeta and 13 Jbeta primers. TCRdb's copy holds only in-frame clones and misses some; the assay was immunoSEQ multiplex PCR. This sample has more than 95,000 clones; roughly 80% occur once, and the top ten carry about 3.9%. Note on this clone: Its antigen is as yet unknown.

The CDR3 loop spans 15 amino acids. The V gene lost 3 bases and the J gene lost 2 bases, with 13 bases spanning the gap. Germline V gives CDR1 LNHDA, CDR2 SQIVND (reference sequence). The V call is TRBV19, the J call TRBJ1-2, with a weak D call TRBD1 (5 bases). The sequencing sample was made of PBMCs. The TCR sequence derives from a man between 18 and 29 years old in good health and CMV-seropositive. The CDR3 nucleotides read TGTGCCAGTAGTATGGGGCCAGGCTCCAACTATGGCTACACCTTC. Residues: CASSMGPGSNYGYTF. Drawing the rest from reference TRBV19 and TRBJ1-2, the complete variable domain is DGGITQSPKYLFRKEGQNVTLSCEQNLNHDAMYWYRQDPGQGLRLIYYSQIVNDFQKGDIAEGYSVSREKKESFPLTVTSAQKNPTAFYLCASSMGPGSNYGYTFGSGTRLTVV.